The clone carrying this T cell receptor beta chain was seen at least ten times. CDR1 and CDR2 from the germline V gene are SGHRS and YFSETQ. This CDR3 region has 13 residues. Trimming took off 4 bases at V and 5 bases at J, with 10 bases between the two ends. The data derive from a study of T cells in Graves' hyperthyroidism and ophthalmopathy. Researchers took RNA transcripts and amplified the TCR beta CDR3 regions from them. A first-round RT-PCR of the TCR CDR3 used the HTBI primer set. MiXCR, run by TCRdb on the multiplex PCR reads, gives a single entry per CDR3 protein. The top ten hold approximately 7% of the sample, which has approximately 590,000 distinct CDR3 sequences, 15% to 19% seen once.

The V and J genes are TRBV5-1 and TRBJ2-1, with D unclear. The specimen was blood. The TCR was taken from a woman aged 25-40 years with Graves' hyperthyroidism. CDR3 nucleotides: TGCGCCAGCAGCCGTTTCCTGGACAATGAGCAGTTCTTC. Amino acid sequence: CASSRFLDNEQFF.